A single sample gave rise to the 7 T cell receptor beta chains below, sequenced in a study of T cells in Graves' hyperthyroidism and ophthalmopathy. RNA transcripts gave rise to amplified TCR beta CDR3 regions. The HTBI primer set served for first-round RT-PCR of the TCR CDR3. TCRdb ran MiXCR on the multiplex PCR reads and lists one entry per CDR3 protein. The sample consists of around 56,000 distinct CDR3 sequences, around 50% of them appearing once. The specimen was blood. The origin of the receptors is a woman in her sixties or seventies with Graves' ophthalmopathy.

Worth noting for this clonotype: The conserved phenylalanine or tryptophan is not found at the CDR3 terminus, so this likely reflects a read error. The CDR3 here is CASSSGQGRKTQYL. The CDR3 nucleotides are TGTGCCAGCAGTTCCGGACAGGGAAGAAAGACCCAGTACCTC. The rearrangement joins TRBV12-3 or TRBV12-4 to TRBJ2-5; 8 bases are shared with TRBD1. The CDR3 sequence is 14 residues long. The V and J ends lost 4 bases and 6 bases, in that order; junction bases with no gene match: 7.

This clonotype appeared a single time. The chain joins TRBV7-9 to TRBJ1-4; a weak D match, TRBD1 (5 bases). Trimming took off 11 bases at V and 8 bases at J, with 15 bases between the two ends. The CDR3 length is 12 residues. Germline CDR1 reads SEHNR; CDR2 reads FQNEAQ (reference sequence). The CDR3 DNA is TGTGCCTGCGGGGGATTGATGGAAAAACTGTTTTTT. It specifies CACGGLMEKLFF.

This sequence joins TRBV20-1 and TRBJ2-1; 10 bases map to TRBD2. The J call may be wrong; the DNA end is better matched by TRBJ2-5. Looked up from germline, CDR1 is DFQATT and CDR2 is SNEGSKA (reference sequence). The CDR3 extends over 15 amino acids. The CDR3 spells CSAPRAGGGGETQYF. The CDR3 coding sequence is TGCAGTGCCCCGAGAGCGGGGGGGGGCGGGGAGACCCAGTACTTC.

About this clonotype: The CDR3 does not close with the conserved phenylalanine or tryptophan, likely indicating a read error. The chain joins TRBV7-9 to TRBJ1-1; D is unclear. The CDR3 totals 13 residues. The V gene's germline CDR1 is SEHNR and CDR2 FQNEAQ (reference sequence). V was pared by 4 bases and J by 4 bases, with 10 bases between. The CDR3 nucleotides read TGTGCCAGCAGCTCTTTGGGAGGCACTGAAGCTTTCTCT. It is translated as CASSSLGGTEAFS.

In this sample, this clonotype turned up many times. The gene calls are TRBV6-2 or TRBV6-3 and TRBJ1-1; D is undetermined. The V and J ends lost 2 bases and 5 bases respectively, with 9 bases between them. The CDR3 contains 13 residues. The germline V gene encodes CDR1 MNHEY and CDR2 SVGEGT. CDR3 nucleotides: TGTGCCAGCAGTTACGACCCTAGGACTGAAGCTTTCTTT. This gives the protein CASSYDPRTEAFF.

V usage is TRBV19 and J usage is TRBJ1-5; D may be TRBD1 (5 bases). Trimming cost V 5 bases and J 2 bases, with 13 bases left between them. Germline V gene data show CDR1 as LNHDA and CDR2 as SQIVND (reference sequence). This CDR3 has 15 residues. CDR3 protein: CASSPLRGGNQPQHF. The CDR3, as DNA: TGTGCCAGTAGTCCTTTGAGAGGGGGCAATCAGCCCCAGCATTTT. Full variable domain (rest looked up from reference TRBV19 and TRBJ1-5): DGGITQSPKYLFRKEGQNVTLSCEQNLNHDAMYWYRQDPGQGLRLIYYSQIVNDFQKGDIAEGYSVSREKKESFPLTVTSAQKNPTAFYLCASSPLRGGNQPQHFGDGTRLSIL.

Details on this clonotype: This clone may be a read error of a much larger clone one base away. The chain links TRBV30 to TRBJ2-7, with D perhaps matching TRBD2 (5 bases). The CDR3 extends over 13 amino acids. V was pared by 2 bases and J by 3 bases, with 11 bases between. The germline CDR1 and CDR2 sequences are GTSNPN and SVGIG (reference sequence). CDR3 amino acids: CAWSLSLDYEQYF. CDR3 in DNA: TGTGCCTGGAGTTTGTCACTAGACTACGAGCAGTACTTC.